Below, one TCR beta chain is given with its context. Its antigen is not known. Trimming took 1 base from V and 5 from J, leaving 18 bases between them. This CDR3 has 16 amino acids. Germline CDR1 and CDR2: MDHEN and SYDVKM. The data originate from a study of shared clonotypes between healthy human individuals. Assay: immunoSEQ multiplex PCR; the TCRdb copy retains only in-frame clones and omits some. The sample consists of approximately 2.5 million clones, 90% to 95% of them appearing once. Adult Caucasians living in Nashville, Tennessee made up all of the donors. Study-wide results and caveats: Blood alone was sampled, and tissue repertoires likely differ.

Sequencing input: naive CD4+ T cells from PBMCs. This sample's subset: CD45RA+ positively selected. V usage is TRBV28 and J usage is TRBJ2-7; D tentatively reads TRBD1 or TRBD2 (5 bases each). This clonotype originated in a man aged 18 to 29 in good health. Some clones in this sample may be carry-over from other donors' samples. DNA of the CDR3: TGTGCCAGCAGTTTATCACAGAGGGACCGATCCGACGAGCAGTACTTC. This encodes CASSLSQRDRSDEQYF.